One and the same sample provided the 8 T cell receptor beta chains below, sequenced in a study of blood T cells in healthy people across ages. For the second PCR, which ran for 7 to 11 cycles, a sample-barcoded 5' primer and a J-beta primer mix were used. TCRdb ran MiXCR on the 5' RACE reads and lists one entry per CDR3 protein. Here the sample spans about 640,000 distinct CDR3 sequences, roughly 58% being singletons. The specimen was blood. Every receptor here comes from a man aged 55 to 69 in good health.

This clonotype was recorded many times. The rearrangement joins TRBV29-1 to TRBJ1-2; TRBD1 matches 7 bases. CDR3 length: 13 residues. Germline-derived CDR1 and CDR2 are SQVTM and ANQGSEA. V dropped 4 bases and J dropped 8; count of bases not matched to a gene: 10. CDR3 in amino acids: CSVAQGGNRGYTF. The CDR3 DNA reads TGCAGCGTTGCCCAGGGGGGAAACCGGGGCTACACCTTC.

This clonotype was recorded a few times. V usage is TRBV5-1 and J usage is TRBJ2-6; tentatively, D is TRBD2 (5 bases). The CDR3 is made up of 18 amino acids. Looked up from germline, CDR1 is SGHRS and CDR2 is YFSETQ. Trimming cost V 3 bases and J 0 bases, with 16 bases left between them. CDR3 coding DNA: TGCGCCAGCAGCTGGACGGAGGTAGCGAGCTCTGGGGCCAACGTCCTGACTTTC. Translating gives CASSWTEVASSGANVLTF.

The genes are TRBV24-1 and TRBJ2-5; D is uncertain. CDR1 is KGHDR and CDR2 is SFDVKD in the germline V gene. The CDR3 is made up of 14 amino acids. V lost 0 bases, J lost 5 bases, and 9 bases lay in between. CDR3 region: CATSDLGSRETQYF. CDR3 sequence (DNA): TGTGCCACCAGTGATTTGGGATCACGGGAGACCCAGTACTTC.

The V call is TRBV7-9, the J call TRBJ1-1; tentative D call: TRBD1 (6 bases). This CDR3 has 14 residues. V was trimmed by 5 bases and J by 4 bases, leaving 14 bases between them. CDR1 is SEHNR, CDR2 FQNEAQ, per germline (reference sequence). CDR3 amino acids: CASSLQGEGTEAFF. For the CDR3, the DNA is TGTGCCAGCAGCCTACAGGGTGAAGGCACTGAAGCTTTCTTT.

This sequence joins TRBV7-2 and TRBJ2-1; 12 nucleotides agree with TRBD2. With V trimmed by 6 bases and J by 7 bases, 13 bases remained unmatched. CDR3 length: 17 amino acids. Germline V gives CDR1 SGHTA, CDR2 FQGNSA. The CDR3, as DNA: TGTGCCAGCAGTTCCGCTAGCGGGGGGGGAAAGTGGAATGAGCAGTTCTTC. It is translated as CASSSASGGGKWNEQFF.

This clonotype was seen only once. The V gene is TRBV5-6, the J gene TRBJ1-5; the D gene is possibly TRBD1 (6 bases). The CDR3 totals 18 residues. The germline V gene encodes CDR1 SGHDT and CDR2 YYEEEE. V lost 5 bases, J lost 3 bases, and 24 bases lay in between. This CDR3 is CASRYFATGITYNQPQHF. CDR3 bases: TGTGCCAGCAGATATTTTGCCACAGGGATAACGTACAATCAGCCCCAGCATTTT. The whole variable domain, filled in from reference TRBV5-6 and TRBJ1-5, reads DAGVTQSPTHLIKTRGQQVTLRCSPKSGHDTVSWYQQALGQGPQFIFQYYEEEERQRGNFPDRFSGHQFPNYSSELNVNALLLGDSALYLCASRYFATGITYNQPQHFGDGTRLSIL.

This chain joins TRBV12-3 or TRBV12-4 and TRBJ1-1; no clear D gene. V was pared by 6 bases and J by 2 bases, with 7 bases between. The CDR3 runs 12 residues. CDR3 region: CASSKINTEAFF. In DNA, the CDR3 is TGTGCCAGCAGCAAAATTAACACTGAAGCTTTCTTT.

A few counts support this clonotype. The J gene is TRBJ2-4, the V gene TRBV4-2, with 10 nucleotides matching TRBD2. Trimming cost V 6 bases and J 5 bases; bases outside gene matches: 7. The length of the CDR3 is 15 residues. Germline lookup yields CDR1 LGHNA and CDR2 YNFKEQ. The CDR3 sequence is CASSQLAGEQNIQYF. CDR3 sequence (DNA): TGTGCCAGCAGTCAGCTAGCGGGGGAACAAAACATTCAGTACTTC.